The 5 T cell receptor beta chains listed next were all sequenced from one sample in a study of tumor and adjacent non-tumor tissue in lung cancer. TCRbeta libraries were built with three rounds of nested PCR, modified from ARM-PCR. From the multiplex PCR reads, TCRdb called clonotypes with MiXCR, one entry per CDR3 protein. Of around 82,000 distinct CDR3 sequences in the sample, 65% to 85% are singletons; the top ten hold 51%. RNA was extracted from bulk tissue without any cell sorting. This non-tumor lung sample came from over 3 cm beyond the tumor edge. The specimen was distant non-tumor lung tissue. The source is a man aged 55 to 70 with non-small cell lung cancer.

The rearrangement uses TRBV10-3 and TRBJ2-1; D is unclear. Germline V CDR1 and CDR2: ENHRY, SYGVKD. The CDR3 length is 13 residues. Deletions cut 8 bases from V and 3 bases from J, with 11 bases between. The CDR3: CAIAPPNYNEQFF. The DNA for the CDR3 is TGTGCCATCGCTCCCCCTAACTACAATGAGCAGTTCTTC.

This clonotype was found once. The junction departs from the called germline gene at one end, perhaps through a read error. The genes are TRBV11-2 and TRBJ2-6; perhaps TRBD1 as D (5 bases). CDR1 is SGHAT, CDR2 FQNNGV, per germline. The CDR3 has 19 residues. CDR3 region: CASSLVPKDMPSGANILTF. Here the CDR3 DNA reads TGTGCCAGCAGCTTAGTTCCGAAGGACATGCCCTCTGGGGCCAACATCCTGACTTTC.

This clonotype was recorded a few times. A read error may explain this, as a much larger clone is one base away. This chain joins TRBV20-1 and TRBJ1-1, with D perhaps TRBD1 (6 bases). There are 14 residues in the CDR3. Germline V lookup: CDR1 DFQATT, CDR2 SNEGSKA (reference sequence). The CDR3 sequence: CSAQIGGRNTEALF. CDR3 DNA: TGCAGTGCACAGATAGGGGGTCGGAACACTGAAGCTCTCTTT.

This clonotype was seen a few times. The chain has TRBV11-3 and TRBJ2-7; 11 bases are shared with TRBD2. Germline assignment: CDR1 SGHNT and CDR2 YENEEA. Germline trimming cut 0 bases from V and 4 bases from J; bases unmatched to any gene: 5. This CDR3 has 16 amino acids. CDR3 DNA sequence: TGTGCCAGCAGCTTAGATGGGACTAGCGGATTTTACGAGCAGTACTTC. It is translated as CASSLDGTSGFYEQYF.

This clonotype appeared a single time. This is likely a read error, given that the CDR3 carries no conserved phenylalanine or tryptophan at its end. It is unclear where the CDR3 begins or ends on the DNA, so no DNA is shown, and the CDR3 is as TCRdb lists it. The rearrangement uses TRBV11-2 and TRBJ2-6; TRBD1, the table's D call, lacks a check against the DNA. The CDR3 length equals 19 residues, ends included. Germline V lookup: CDR1 SGHAT, CDR2 FQNNGV. CDR3 in amino acids: CASSSVPKDRPSGANVQTL.